This paragraph covers one T cell receptor (beta chain) sequence. Its antigen is currently not known. Per-base quality was not reported, and no clone a single base away is much larger than it. The data stem from a study of untreated major depressive disorder listed by TCRdb under 2018. For context, the study as a whole: The study was a cross-sectional case-control comparison of T cell phenotype and TCR repertoire between antidepressant-free major depressive disorder patients and individually matched non-depressed controls. The TCRbeta sequencing followed up on differences in Vbeta 5.1, Vbeta 11 and Vbeta 22 usage that flow cytometry had shown in the whole cohort. Beyond this particular receptor, the publication reports: In the sequencing data, TRBV25-01 and TRBV02-01 usage matched the flow-cytometry pattern without reaching statistical significance. For the sequencing comparisons, planned one-tailed tests were run on just three Vbeta families that had been chosen in advance. In every sequenced subject, the top five TRBV05-01 clones were all identified as private clones. Strict matching and exclusion criteria produced a comparatively small study sample, limiting generalizability of findings. Sequencing confirmed higher TRBV05-01 (Vbeta 5.1) usage among CD4+ T cells of depressed patients than controls, with p = 0.040 in a one-tailed test.

The Qiagen DNeasy Blood and Tissue Kit was used to extract total genomic DNA from the purified CD4+ T cells. Using immunoSEQ immunosequencing protocols, the TCRbeta CDR3 region, as defined by IMGT, was amplified and sequenced. In the source study's methods: The immunoSEQ service preprocessed the raw sequence data to correct PCR and sequencing errors. After being loaded into the immunoSEQ Analyzer, the data underwent further analysis with VDJtools v1.0.7. The paired Wilcoxon signed-rank test was applied to assess differences between patients and controls. As stored in TCRdb, this immuneACCESS dataset retains in-frame rearrangements with V and J assigned. A fraction of the clones does not appear; measured against another copy, unresolved V genes explain less than half of the discrepancy, and the remainder lacks a known reason. The DNA was the basis for D and trimming; V, J and clone size are from that table. Here the sample has more than 20,000 clones; approximately 92% occur a single time. Of the sample, roughly 0.33% falls within the top ten clones.

Trimming at the junction amounts to 3 bases on V and 4 bases on J, and the germline ends lie 13 bases apart. The germline V gene (reference sequence) sets CDR1 to MNHEY and CDR2 to SMNVEV. The CDR3 goes from the cysteine to the phenylalanine over 14 residues. Of all the DNA, just the CDR3 is kept, 42 bases in frame from base 1. Every depressed patient was matched in pairs with a non-depressed control on sex, age, current smoking status and body mass index. European descent was reported for all participants. No current or lifetime mood disorder was present in controls, and Quick Inventory of Depressive Symptoms-Self Report scores of 5 or less were recorded for controls. Major medical conditions, Axis I/II comorbidities, regular medication or illicit drug use, and drinking over 100 g alcohol weekly were applied as exclusion criteria for all participants. About 30 ml of peripheral blood was collected into EDTA tubes from each participant. Magnetic negative selection with the BD IMag Human CD4 T Lymphocyte Enrichment Set was used to purify CD4+ T cells from thawed PBMCs. Flow cytometry confirmed that the CD4+ enrichment method typically gave around 96% purity. A subgroup of roughly 5 case-control pairs, chosen blind to chemokine receptor expression and flow-cytometric repertoire skewing results, underwent TCRbeta sequencing. All blood samples were drawn in the morning at 8:00 a.m., and PBMCs were separated by Ficoll-Hypaque gradient centrifugation. PBMCs were cryopreserved by gradual cooling to -80°C and stored in liquid nitrogen until assayed.

The chain is made from TRBV27 and TRBJ2-7; the D region is possibly TRBD1 or TRBD2, each matching across 5 bases. The clonotype comes from a man younger than 45 in good health. The material sequenced was CD4+ T cells from PBMCs. CDR3 region: CASSLRGASYEQYF. The bases are TGTGCCAGCAGTTTGAGGGGCGCATCTTACGAGCAGTACTTC.